A single sample is the source of the 17 T cell receptor beta chains below, sequenced in a study of cytomegalovirus exposure and HLA in healthy donors. With 60 Vbeta and 13 Jbeta primers, the PCR was carried out. Generated by immunoSEQ multiplex PCR, the TCRdb table keeps only in-frame clones and is missing some. Altogether 100,000 to 150,000 clones are present, just under 75% being singletons, with the ten largest covering less than 5%. Sequencing was performed on PBMCs. All receptors derive from a man aged 55 to 70 in good health and CMV-seropositive.

The chain couples TRBV11-2 to TRBJ2-1, with TRBD2 as a possible D gene (6 bases). CDR3 length equals 16 residues. The V gene lost 0 bases and the J gene lost 5 bases, with 14 bases spanning the gap. Germline lookup yields CDR1 SGHAT and CDR2 FQNNGV. The CDR3 loop reads CASSLEGLVWDNEQFF. The CDR3 nucleotides are TGTGCCAGCAGCTTAGAGGGACTCGTCTGGGACAATGAGCAGTTCTTC.

The J gene is TRBJ2-5, the V gene TRBV7-7; 15 bases agree with TRBD2. Germline V gene sequence: CDR1 SSHAT, CDR2 FNYEAQ (reference sequence). This CDR3 is built from 14 residues. The CDR3 here is CAIGLAGGQETQYF. For the CDR3, the DNA is TGTGCTATAGGACTAGCGGGGGGGCAAGAGACCCAGTACTTC.

The chain combines TRBV5-1 with TRBJ2-7; possibly TRBD1 for D (5 bases). CDR3 length: 16 amino acids. In germline, CDR1 is SGHRS, CDR2 YFSETQ. The V end lost 4 bases, the J end lost 0 bases, and 17 bases lay between the germline ends. The CDR3 loop is CASSVVLGPLSYEQYF. For the CDR3, the DNA is TGCGCCAGCAGCGTTGTATTGGGGCCCCTCTCCTACGAGCAGTACTTC.

This clone has a handful of counts. In nucleotides, the CDR3 is TGCGCCAGCAGCTTGTTGGACAGCGGCTACGAGCAGTACTTC. Amino acids: CASSLLDSGYEQYF. The chain uses TRBV5-1 and TRBJ2-7; weak D call: TRBD1 (6 bases). From germline, CDR1 is SGHRS and CDR2 YFSETQ. This CDR3 is built from 14 residues. V lost 1 base, J lost 3 bases, and 11 bases lay in between.

This chain connects TRBV6-1 to TRBJ1-6; D gene ambiguous. CDR1 is MNHNS, CDR2 SASEGT, per germline. Trimming cost V 2 bases and J 7 bases, with 6 bases left between them. The CDR3 is 13 amino acids. Here the CDR3 DNA reads TGTGCCAGCAGTGAACAGTGGAATTCACCCCTCCACTTT. The encoded protein is CASSEQWNSPLHF.

This chain links TRBV5-1 with TRBJ1-5; D is undetermined. Trimming left V 0 bases short and J 3 bases short, with 7 bases between. This CDR3 region has 14 residues. Germline lookup yields CDR1 SGHRS and CDR2 YFSETQ. For the CDR3, the DNA is TGCGCCAGCAGCTTGGGAGGGTTCAATCAGCCCCAGCATTTT. Residues: CASSLGGFNQPQHF.

This sequence joins TRBV6-5 and TRBJ1-1, with D possibly TRBD1 on 6 matching bases. This CDR3 is 12 amino acids long. The V gene's germline CDR1 is MNHEY and CDR2 SVGAGI. V lost 5 bases and J 11 bases, leaving 15 bases between the germline ends. CDR3 in DNA: TGTGCCAGCAGTCTGACAGGAGTGGAGGCTTTCTTT. Protein sequence: CASSLTGVEAFF.

V and J are TRBV7-9 and TRBJ2-7; the match to TRBD1 covers 9 bases. Trimming cost V 4 bases and J 4 bases; bases outside gene matches: 5. The CDR3 runs 14 residues. Germline V gene lookup returns CDR1 SEHNR and CDR2 FQNEAQ (reference sequence). The CDR3 DNA sequence: TGTGCCAGCAGCTCGAGGGACAGGGAATACGAGCAGTACTTC. Its protein product is CASSSRDREYEQYF.

The rearrangement joins TRBV28 to TRBJ1-4, with D perhaps TRBD1 (5 bases). There are 16 residues in the CDR3. Germline CDR1 MDHEN, CDR2 SYDVKM. The ends were cut back, 5 bases at V and 0 bases at J, with 13 bases in the middle. The CDR3 reads CASSGPGGATNEKLFF. In DNA, the CDR3 is TGTGCCAGCAGTGGGCCCGGGGGGGCAACTAATGAAAAACTGTTTTTT.

The V gene is TRBV27, the J gene TRBJ2-3; 8 bases agree with TRBD1. The CDR3 runs 17 residues. Per germline, CDR1 MNHEY and CDR2 SMNVEV (reference sequence). Losses at the gene ends were 5 bases for V and 1 base for J; bases not matched to a gene: 11. The CDR3 nucleotides are TGTGCCAGCAGTCTGAGGATACGGACAGGGCGCACAGATACGCAGTATTTT. Protein product: CASSLRIRTGRTDTQYF.

This chain uses TRBV5-1 with TRBJ2-4; the D gene is possibly TRBD2 (6 bases). The CDR3 consists of 14 residues. The germline V and J ends were trimmed by 2 bases and 3 bases, with 9 bases remaining between them. Germline CDR1 reads SGHRS; CDR2 reads YFSETQ. In nucleotides, the CDR3 is TGCGCCAGCAGCTTAGCGGGTGACAAAAACATTCAGTACTTC. Protein sequence: CASSLAGDKNIQYF. The variable domain in full, completed from reference TRBV5-1 and TRBJ2-4, reads KAGVTQTPRYLIKTRGQQVTLSCSPISGHRSVSWYQQTPGQGLQFLFEYFSETQRNKGNFPGRFSGRQFSNSRSEMNVSTLELGDSALYLCASSLAGDKNIQYFGAGTRLSVL.

CDR3 DNA sequence: TGTGCCATCAGCCGGGACAGGGTTTCGGGCACTGAAGCTTTCTTT. The encoded protein is CAISRDRVSGTEAFF. The V and J genes are TRBV10-3 and TRBJ1-1; 9 bases fit TRBD1. CDR1 and CDR2 (germline): ENHRY, SYGVKD. This CDR3 has 15 amino acids. V trimming: 6 bases; J trimming: 4 bases; junction bases outside the gene matches: 9.

The chain is built from TRBV18 and TRBJ1-6; 8 bases align to TRBD1. The ends lost 1 base at V and 10 bases at J; junction bases unmatched: 6. Germline CDR1 is KGHSH and CDR2 is LQKENI. There are 15 residues in the CDR3. The CDR3 nucleotides are TGTGCCAGCTCACCACTCGACAGGGGAGTCTCACCCCTCCACTTT. This sequence encodes CASSPLDRGVSPLHF.

This clone was detected only once. The V and J genes are TRBV7-3 and TRBJ2-4; possible D gene TRBD1, 5 bases. Per germline, CDR1 SGHTA and CDR2 FQGTGA. V lost 5 bases and J 3 bases, leaving 14 bases between the germline ends. This CDR3 contains 15 residues. CDR3 in DNA: TGTGCCAGCAGCCCCCAGGGTGGAGACAAAAACATTCAGTACTTC. Translation: CASSPQGGDKNIQYF.

In its sample, this clone was seen once. The genes are TRBV30 and TRBJ1-1; 7 positions match TRBD1. The CDR3 is 11 residues long. Germline V gene sequence: CDR1 GTSNPN, CDR2 SVGIG (reference sequence). The junction had 2 bases not matched to a gene; V was cut back by 7 bases and J by 3 bases. CDR3 sequence reads: CASRGYTEAFF. The DNA for the CDR3 is TGTGCCTCCAGGGGGTACACTGAAGCTTTCTTT.

This chain uses TRBV6-5 with TRBJ1-6; the match to TRBD1 covers 7 bases. V trimming: 7 bases; J trimming: 8 bases; junction bases outside the gene matches: 5. Germline loops: CDR1 MNHEY, CDR2 SVGAGI. The CDR3 is made up of 13 amino acids. The CDR3 nucleotides are TGTGCCAGCAACAGGGGAGATGATTCACCCCTCCACTTT. Its protein is CASNRGDDSPLHF.

The chain combines TRBV18 with TRBJ2-2; no definite D call. The CDR3 has 18 amino acids. CDR1 is KGHSH and CDR2 is LQKENI in the germline V gene. V was cut by 3 bases and J by 0 bases, with 17 bases left in between. In nucleotides, the CDR3 is TGTGCCAGCTCACCCCGGTCGACTTTAGTCTCGAACACCGGGGAGCTGTTTTTT. Translated: CASSPRSTLVSNTGELFF.